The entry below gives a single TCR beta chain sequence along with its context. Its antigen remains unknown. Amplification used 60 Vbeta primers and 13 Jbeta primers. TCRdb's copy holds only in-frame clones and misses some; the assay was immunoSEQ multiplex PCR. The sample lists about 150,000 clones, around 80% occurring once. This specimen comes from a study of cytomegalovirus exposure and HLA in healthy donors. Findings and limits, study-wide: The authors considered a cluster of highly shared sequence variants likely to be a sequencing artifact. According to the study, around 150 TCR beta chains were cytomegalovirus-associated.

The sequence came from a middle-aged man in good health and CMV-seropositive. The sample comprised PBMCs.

The CDR3 is CASSLLAGVTEEQYF. The CDR3 DNA is TGTGCCAGCAGCCTACTAGCGGGAGTGACGGAAGAGCAGTACTTC. This chain connects TRBV11-2 to TRBJ2-7; 11 bases are a match to TRBD2. The germline V gene has CDR1 SGHAT and CDR2 FQNNGV. V shed 5 bases, J shed 7 bases, and the junction held 10 bases outside the gene matches. The CDR3 consists of 15 residues.